This entry describes one TCR beta chain. Antigen specificity is unknown. The sample originates from a study of OX40 agonist ivuxolimab in advanced cancers. Turning to the study itself: The study gave patients intravenous ivuxolimab at 0.01 to 10 mg/kg every 2 weeks.

This CDR3 spans 14 amino acids. V lost 5 bases, J lost 1 base, and 11 bases lay in between. Germline CDR1 is PRHDT and CDR2 is FYEKMQ (reference sequence). Study results and caveats: Partial responders dosed at 0.1-3.0 mg/kg displayed clonal expansion ranking among the lowest. Clonal expansion from baseline to week 6 occurred in both CD4+ and CD8+ T cells. The specificity for antigen of the expanded peripheral T cells was not determined.

The assay was immunoSEQ multiplex PCR, and TCRdb's table has in-frame clones only and misses some. The table includes 48,000 or so clones, more than 85% detected once. This sequence was found in an adult with an advanced solid tumor such as melanoma, head and neck, liver or kidney cancer. Material: CD4+ or CD8+ T cells sorted from blood, obtained in a trial of the OX40 agonist ivuxolimab. This rearrangement joins TRBV13 to TRBJ1-1; D possibly corresponds to TRBD1 (6 bases). In nucleotides, the CDR3 is TGTGCCAGCAGCCTCCCGACAGGGAACACTGAAGCTTTCTTT. This translates into CASSLPTGNTEAFF.